The source of this T cell receptor beta chain is a study of T cell clonotyping in hematopoietic cell transplantation. Study-wide findings and caveats: Broader posttransplant TCR repertoire diversity was predicted by graft donor and pretransplant recipient Inverse Simpson Index values.

On this clone: Its specificity is unknown.

Measured with immunoSEQ multiplex PCR; TCRdb has only the in-frame clones, and not every one. Of about 69,000 clones listed, approximately 94% are singletons. Germline CDR1 and CDR2: MNHNY and SVGAGI (reference sequence). This CDR3 has 15 residues. V was trimmed by 7 bases and J by 6 bases, leaving 19 bases between them. The sequence was obtained from a man in his fifties or sixties in good health. Some clones in this sample may be carry-over from other donors' samples. The chain uses TRBV6-6 and TRBJ1-5; D uncertain. Material for sequencing was peripheral blood mononuclear cells. CDR3 coding DNA: TGTGCCAGCACCATCGGGGTTGGGCAAAGTCAGCCCCAGCATTTT. Residues: CASTIGVGQSQPQHF.